The 31 T cell receptor beta chains in this list originate from one sample, sequenced in a study of spatial heterogeneity in lung cancer. TCRdb itself ran the 5' RACE reads through MiXCR, one entry per CDR3 protein. Here the sample spans thousands of distinct CDR3 sequences, around 25% being singletons. Described time point: sample taken at primary tumor resection. Sequencing was performed on whole RNA extracted from tumor and nontumor lung tissue, or from frozen PBMC, and the material was left unsorted. The source material was PBMCs, sampled at surgery. The receptors here all came from a female donor with early-stage non-small cell lung cancer.

As concerns this clonotype: The library was designed around alpha chains, so this beta chain is a stray read whose abundance carries little weight. V usage is TRBV7-9 and J usage is TRBJ2-2; TRBD1 might be the D (5 bases). Trimming removed 10 bases at V and 2 bases at J, with 23 bases between. Germline V CDR1 and CDR2: SEHNR, FQNEAQ (reference sequence). The CDR3 sequence is 17 residues long. CDR3 coding DNA: TGTGCCATCGACAGAAGGGTGAGAGGACCAAACACCGGGGAGCTGTTTTTT. It codes for CAIDRRVRGPNTGELFF.

This clonotype was seen more than once but under ten times. The library was designed around alpha chains, so this beta chain is a stray read whose abundance carries little weight. DNA for the CDR3: TGCGCCAGCAGCTCCACGGGGGGACTCAGGAGCACAGATACGCAGTATTTT. Protein sequence: CASSSTGGLRSTDTQYF. This chain connects TRBV5-1 to TRBJ2-3; 7 bases fit TRBD2. Germline CDR1 SGHRS, CDR2 YFSETQ. Trimming cost V 3 bases and J 0 bases; bases outside gene matches: 10. The CDR3 totals 17 residues.

Remarks on this clonotype: This beta chain is an unintended read in a library built for alpha chains; its size means little. The chain recombines TRBV29-1 with TRBJ2-3; D is unresolved. Per germline, CDR1 SQVTM and CDR2 ANQGSEA. The CDR3 consists of 12 residues. The ends were cut back, 4 bases at V and 4 bases at J, with 9 bases in the middle. CDR3 amino acids: CSVGKEADTQYF. CDR3 DNA sequence: TGCAGCGTTGGAAAGGAAGCAGATACGCAGTATTTT.

This clonotype has just a few counts. Being off target in a library aimed at alpha chains, this beta chain has a size of little meaning. V usage is TRBV18 and J usage is TRBJ2-4; D is undetermined. The CDR3 length is 12 residues. Germline-derived CDR1 and CDR2 are KGHSH and LQKENI. The V and J ends lost 3 bases and 7 bases respectively, with 7 bases between them. CDR3 in amino acids: CASSPNSNIQYF. CDR3 nucleotides: TGTGCCAGCTCACCGAACAGTAACATTCAGTACTTC.

In regard to this clonotype: This beta chain represents an off-target read in a library built for alpha chains; its size is of limited meaning. V gene TRBV7-2 combines with J gene TRBJ2-5, with 9 bases matching TRBD2. The CDR3 is 15 amino acids. CDR1 SGHTA and CDR2 FQGNSA come from the germline V gene. Trimming cost V 5 bases and J 1 base; bases outside gene matches: 5. The CDR3 DNA sequence: TGTGCCAGCAGCCTGGGGACTAGCCCCCAAGAGACCCAGTACTTC. Protein product: CASSLGTSPQETQYF.

Turning to this clonotype: With the library built for alpha chains, this beta chain is off target and its frequency is not meaningful. J is TRBJ1-5 and V is TRBV6-1; possibly TRBD1 for D (5 bases). Germline V gives CDR1 MNHNS, CDR2 SASEGT. This CDR3 has 15 amino acids. Trimming took 3 bases from V and 7 from J, leaving 16 bases between them. The CDR3 protein is CASSEFPTDGQPQHF. The CDR3, as DNA: TGTGCCAGCAGTGAGTTCCCGACAGACGGCCAGCCCCAGCATTTT.

This clonotype is medium-sized in the sample. Since it is a stray read in a library aimed at alpha chains, this beta chain has a size that is not meaningful. V gene TRBV20-1 combines with J gene TRBJ2-1; D not certain. Per the germline V gene, CDR1 is DFQATT and CDR2 is SNEGSKA (reference sequence). The germline V and J ends were trimmed by 1 base and 8 bases, with 15 bases remaining between them. This CDR3 has 14 amino acids. For the CDR3, the DNA is TGCAGTGCTAGAGGAGTCCGTAATTGGCATGAGCAGTTCTTC. Translated, it gives CSARGVRNWHEQFF.

Regarding this clonotype: This beta chain is an off-target read within a library intended for alpha chains, so its frequency means little. The chain is built from TRBV14 and TRBJ2-7; 9 positions agree with TRBD2. V shed 5 bases and J 2 bases; nucleotides not matched to a gene: 7. From germline, CDR1 is SGHDN and CDR2 FVKESK. This CDR3 is built from 15 residues. As DNA, the CDR3 is TGTGCCAGCAGCGATATAGCGGGAGTCCCCTACGAGCAGTACTTC. Its translation is CASSDIAGVPYEQYF.

In the case of this clonotype: In a library made to pick up alpha chains, this beta chain is a stray read with a size that means little. V is TRBV4-3 and J is TRBJ2-7; no firm D call. The CDR3 length is 15 residues. Germline assignment: CDR1 LGHNA and CDR2 YSLEER. The V end lost 0 bases, the J end lost 6 bases, and 15 bases lay between the germline ends. This chain's CDR3 is CASSQEDRPGSEQYF. The DNA of the CDR3 is TGCGCCAGCAGCCAAGAGGACCGCCCTGGAAGCGAGCAGTACTTC.

Of note for this clonotype: Little can be read into the size of this beta chain, an off-target read in a library designed for alpha chains. The chain is built from TRBV7-6 and TRBJ2-5; TRBD2 agrees at 11 bases. Germline-derived CDR1 and CDR2 are SGHVS and FNYEAQ. V dropped 5 bases and J dropped 7; count of bases not matched to a gene: 6. The CDR3 is 14 amino acids. CDR3 amino acids: CASSRTSGPGTQYF. Written as DNA, the CDR3 is TGTGCCAGCAGCCGGACTAGCGGGCCAGGGACCCAGTACTTC.

This clonotype occurred a few times. A library made for alpha chains picked up this beta chain off target, so its size means little. This chain connects TRBV20-1 to TRBJ2-1, with 8 bases fitting TRBD2. The CDR3 is 15 residues long. CDR1 is DFQATT and CDR2 is SNEGSKA in the germline V gene (reference sequence). J lost 7 bases, V lost 2 bases, and 10 bases had no gene match. The CDR3 loop reads CSARLAGRPQNEQFF. The CDR3 nucleotides read TGCAGTGCTAGACTAGCGGGCCGACCCCAGAATGAGCAGTTCTTC.

Judged by abundance, this clonotype is medium-sized. The library was built for alpha chains, so this beta chain is an off-target read and its size means little. This CDR3 is CSASSGRFYEQYF. The CDR3, as DNA: TGCAGTGCTAGTAGCGGGAGGTTCTACGAGCAGTACTTC. This sequence joins TRBV20-1 and TRBJ2-7, with 10 bases that match TRBD2. The trim removed 3 bases at V and 3 bases at J, leaving 2 bases unmatched. There are 13 residues in the CDR3. Germline V gives CDR1 DFQATT, CDR2 SNEGSKA (reference sequence).

Remarks on this clonotype: This beta chain turned up in a library designed for alpha chains; as an off-target read, its abundance says little. This rearrangement joins TRBV28 to TRBJ1-2; maybe TRBD1 (5 bases). CDR3 size: 15 residues. Per germline, CDR1 MDHEN and CDR2 SYDVKM. The V gene lost 4 bases and the J gene lost 5 bases, with 17 bases spanning the gap. The CDR3 DNA follows: TGTGCCAGCAGTTCCTCCTTAACGGGGCCTTATGGCTACACCTTC. This gives the protein CASSSSLTGPYGYTF.

This clonotype was counted a few times. With the library built for alpha chains, this beta chain is off target and its frequency is not meaningful. The chain is built from TRBV11-3 and TRBJ2-3; 14 nucleotides line up with TRBD2. CDR3 length: 16 amino acids. Germline lookup yields CDR1 SGHNT and CDR2 YENEEA. V lost 5 bases to trimming and J lost 2 bases; unmatched junction nucleotides: 3. CDR3 loop: CASSQGLAGATDTQYF. The CDR3 bases are TGTGCCAGCAGCCAGGGACTAGCGGGAGCCACAGATACGCAGTATTTT.

A note on this clonotype: This beta chain represents an off-target read in a library built for alpha chains; its size is of limited meaning. The chain carries TRBV5-4 and TRBJ2-1, with 9 bases identical to TRBD2. Germline V gene sequence: CDR1 SGHNT, CDR2 YYREEE (reference sequence). The CDR3 totals 14 residues. The V gene end was trimmed by 4 bases and the J gene end by 10 bases; junction bases not matched to a gene: 9. The CDR3 loop is CASSVSGTSNEQFF. CDR3 DNA sequence: TGTGCCAGCAGCGTATCCGGGACTAGCAACGAGCAGTTCTTC.

Remarks on this clonotype: This beta chain lies outside the target of a library built for alpha chains; its clone size means little. The chain has TRBV13 and TRBJ1-4; D unclear. Germline V gives CDR1 PRHDT, CDR2 FYEKMQ (reference sequence). This CDR3 is built from 15 residues. V was clipped by 2 bases and J by 5 bases, with 12 bases between them. As DNA, the CDR3 is TGTGCCAGCAGCTTACGGGGTTTACAGAATGAAAAACTGTTTTTT. Translation gives CASSLRGLQNEKLFF.

Regarding this clonotype: The library was prepared for alpha chains; this beta chain is a stray read, so its frequency means little. The chain links TRBV7-2 to TRBJ2-1; D not certain. Germline CDR1 reads SGHTA; CDR2 reads FQGNSA. Trimming stripped 2 bases from V and 7 bases from J, with 6 bases between. There are 12 residues in the CDR3. This chain's CDR3 is CASSLNSNEQFF. Written as DNA, the CDR3 is TGTGCCAGCAGCTTAAATAGTAATGAGCAGTTCTTC.

This clonotype was detected only a few times. The library was built for alpha chains, so this beta chain is an off-target read and its size means little. V and J are TRBV20-1 and TRBJ2-2; 14 bases fit TRBD2. The CDR3 totals 18 residues. CDR1 is DFQATT and CDR2 is SNEGSKA in the germline V gene (reference sequence). J was trimmed by 6 bases and V by 2 bases; bases with no gene match: 11. CDR3 residues: CSARRTSGRIDFAGELFF. The DNA for the CDR3 is TGCAGTGCTAGACGGACTAGCGGGAGGATTGATTTTGCCGGGGAGCTGTTTTTT.

This clonotype was seen just once. This beta chain is a stray read from a library made for alpha chains; its abundance is not meaningful. This chain connects TRBV7-9 to TRBJ2-3; D may correspond to TRBD1 or TRBD2 (5 bases each). CDR3 length: 16 amino acids. V lost 1 base and J 5 bases, leaving 16 bases between the germline ends. The germline gives CDR1 SEHNR, CDR2 FQNEAQ (reference sequence). The CDR3 sequence is CASSLGQGPGGDTQYF. The CDR3 coding sequence is TGTGCCAGCAGCTTAGGGCAGGGACCAGGTGGAGATACGCAGTATTTT. Filled out from reference TRBV7-9 and TRBJ2-3, the complete variable domain reads DTGVSQNPRHKITKRGQNVTFRCDPISEHNRLYWYRQTLGQGPEFLTYFQNEAQLEKSRLLSDRFSAERPKGSFSTLEIQRTEQGDSAMYLCASSLGQGPGGDTQYFGPGTRLTVL.

For this clonotype: This beta chain is a stray read from a library made for alpha chains; its abundance is not meaningful. The V gene is TRBV4-3, the J gene TRBJ2-7; 9 positions agree with TRBD1. V gave up 0 bases and J gave up 4 bases; unmatched junction bases: 4. This CDR3 is built from 15 residues. CDR1 and CDR2 (germline): LGHNA, YSLEER. The CDR3 bases are TGCGCCAGCAGCCAAGAGAGACAGGGGGAATACGAGCAGTACTTC. As protein: CASSQERQGEYEQYF.

Within the sample, this clonotype is medium-sized. Since the library was made to target alpha chains, this beta chain is a stray read and its abundance is not meaningful. The gene calls are TRBV21-1 and TRBJ2-1; the table assigns TRBD2, which was not confirmed against the DNA. TRBV21-1 corresponds to a pseudogene. The CDR3 is made up of 16 amino acids. The CDR3 reads CASSKVITSGRYEQFF. The CDR3 nucleotides read TGTGCCAGCAGCAAAGTTATAACTAGCGGGAGATATGAGCAGTTCTTC.

On this clonotype itself: The library was built for alpha chains, so this beta chain is an off-target read and its size means little. The J gene is TRBJ2-3, the V gene TRBV7-9, with D possibly matching TRBD2 (6 bases). The CDR3 covers 15 residues. The germline V and J ends were trimmed by 5 bases and 2 bases, with 14 bases remaining between them. The V gene's germline CDR1 is SEHNR and CDR2 FQNEAQ (reference sequence). This CDR3 is CASSPKTRLTDTQYF. CDR3 nucleotide sequence: TGTGCCAGCAGCCCCAAGACTAGACTCACAGATACGCAGTATTTT.

In its sample, this clonotype is medium-sized. Since the library was made to target alpha chains, this beta chain is a stray read and its abundance is not meaningful. This chain uses TRBV24-1 with TRBJ2-1, with no clear D. The CDR3 runs 14 residues. Germline CDR1 is KGHDR and CDR2 is SFDVKD. The V end lost 7 bases, the J end lost 2 bases, and 11 bases lay between the germline ends. Written as DNA, the CDR3 is TGTGCCACCAGCCACCGGCCACCCTACAATGAGCAGTTCTTC. This encodes CATSHRPPYNEQFF.

A few counts support this clonotype. A library prepared for alpha chains yielded this beta chain as an off-target read; its size is of little meaning. The chain uses TRBV20-1 and TRBJ2-7; D gene unclear. In germline, CDR1 is DFQATT, CDR2 SNEGSKA (reference sequence). Trimming removed 1 base at V and 4 bases at J, with 11 bases between. The CDR3 runs to 13 residues. This chain's CDR3 is CSARGQIGYEQYF. CDR3 nucleotide sequence: TGCAGTGCTAGAGGTCAAATCGGATACGAGCAGTACTTC.

A note on this clonotype: This beta chain slipped into a library made for alpha chains as a stray read, so its size is not meaningful. V gene TRBV12-3 or TRBV12-4 combines with J gene TRBJ2-3; TRBD1 matches at 8 bases. This CDR3 region has 14 residues. The V gene end was trimmed by 3 bases and the J gene end by 4 bases; junction bases not matched to a gene: 3. CDR3 in DNA: TGTGCCAGCAGTTTGCAGGGGGCGGCAGATACGCAGTATTTT. Protein product: CASSLQGAADTQYF.

Only a few counts were recorded for this clonotype. This beta chain slipped into a library made for alpha chains as a stray read, so its size is not meaningful. This sequence joins TRBV9 and TRBJ2-7; the D gene is possibly TRBD2 (5 bases). The germline CDR1 and CDR2 sequences are SGDLS and YYNGEE. With 3 bases removed from V and 7 bases from J, the gap between germline ends came to 17 bases. CDR3 size: 14 residues. CDR3 residues: CASSARRGSREQYF. CDR3 DNA: TGTGCCAGCAGCGCAAGACGGGGTTCGCGGGAGCAGTACTTC.

This clonotype showed up just a few times. The library was built for alpha chains, so this beta chain is an off-target read and its size means little. The J gene is TRBJ2-7, the V gene TRBV5-1; 8 bases fit TRBD1. J gave up 3 bases and V 7 bases, and 15 bases lay outside the gene matches. Germline CDR1 is SGHRS and CDR2 is YFSETQ. The length of the CDR3 is 16 residues. The DNA for the CDR3 is TGCGCCAGCTATAACTACGGGACAGGTCTTAACTACGAGCAGTACTTC. Its translation is CASYNYGTGLNYEQYF.

Concerning this clonotype: Being off target in a library aimed at alpha chains, this beta chain has a size of little meaning. This CDR3 reads CATRDRGMFGYGYTF. The CDR3 DNA reads TGTGCCACCCGGGACAGGGGGATGTTCGGCTATGGCTACACCTTC. This chain links TRBV6-2 or TRBV6-3 with TRBJ1-2, with TRBD1 identical over 11 bases. The CDR3 has 15 amino acids. The germline CDR1 and CDR2 sequences are MNHEY and SVGEGT. The junction had 11 bases not matched to a gene; V was cut back by 10 bases and J by 4 bases.

Remarks on this clonotype: Within a library made for alpha chains, this beta chain is off target, and its count is uninformative. The chain recombines TRBV19 with TRBJ2-7; 7 bases line up with TRBD1. The J segment lost 1 base and the V segment lost 6 bases, leaving 9 bases of the junction unmatched. The CDR3 has 15 amino acids. Germline V lookup: CDR1 LNHDA, CDR2 SQIVND (reference sequence). CDR3 residues: CASRRGGGSSYEQYF. The CDR3 region has the DNA TGTGCCAGTAGACGAGGGGGCGGATCTTCCTACGAGCAGTACTTC.

By share, this clonotype ranks as medium-sized (0.01 to 0.1%). Found in a library prepared for alpha chains, this beta chain is an off-target read, and its abundance has little meaning. The CDR3 spells CASSSRLEGETQYF. The CDR3 DNA is TGTGCCAGCAGCTCCAGACTGGAGGGGGAGACCCAGTACTTC. The gene calls are TRBV7-2 and TRBJ2-5, with D tentatively TRBD2 (6 bases). The ends were cut back, 4 bases at V and 5 bases at J, with 14 bases in the middle. The CDR3 is made up of 14 amino acids. Germline lookup yields CDR1 SGHTA and CDR2 FQGNSA.

This clonotype occurred a few times. Found in a library prepared for alpha chains, this beta chain is an off-target read, and its abundance has little meaning. The V gene is TRBV7-9, the J gene TRBJ2-3, with TRBD2 matching 12 bases. This CDR3 region has 18 residues. CDR1 is SEHNR, CDR2 FQNEAQ, per germline (reference sequence). The trim removed 5 bases at V and 5 bases at J, leaving 14 bases unmatched. The CDR3 DNA sequence: TGTGCCAGCAGCCCCACGCGACTAGCGGGAGTATTAGGAGATACGCAGTATTTT. The encoded protein is CASSPTRLAGVLGDTQYF. The full variable domain, its missing parts supplied by reference TRBV7-9 and TRBJ2-3, is DTGVSQNPRHKITKRGQNVTFRCDPISEHNRLYWYRQTLGQGPEFLTYFQNEAQLEKSRLLSDRFSAERPKGSFSTLEIQRTEQGDSAMYLCASSPTRLAGVLGDTQYFGPGTRLTVL.